These T cell receptor beta chains were read from a single sample in a study of cytomegalovirus exposure and HLA in healthy donors. Repertoires were generated with immunoSEQ multiplex PCR, while TCRdb's copy carries only in-frame clones and drops some. The data hold about 200,000 clones, with 79% observed a single time. What was sequenced was PBMCs. The receptor set was obtained from a woman aged 30 to 39 in good health and CMV-seropositive. CDR3s include the opening cysteine and the closing phenylalanine or tryptophan. The D gene is left open where the match is weak. Not all rows give a size; the values are once, few, many and, for expanded clones, a class.

clone_size: once; d_call: TRBD2; v_call: TRBV5-4; j_call: TRBJ2-5; cdr3_nt: TGTGCCAGCAGCTCGGGACTAGCGGGAGCCGAGACCCAGTACTTC; cdr3_aa: CASSSGLAGAETQYF
clone_size: NA; d_call: TRBD2; v_call: TRBV4-2; j_call: TRBJ2-5; cdr3_nt: TGTGCCAGCAGGACCCGGGAGGAGGGGGAGACCCAGTACTTC; cdr3_aa: CASRTREEGETQYF
clone_size: few; d_call: TRBD1; v_call: TRBV6-5; j_call: TRBJ2-1; cdr3_nt: TGTGCCAGCGGGGGAACAGGGGTGAATGAGCAGTTCTTC; cdr3_aa: CASGGTGVNEQFF
clone_size: few; d_call: NA; v_call: TRBV6-5; j_call: TRBJ1-2; cdr3_nt: TGTGCCAGCAGCTCCACAGGGCACGGCTACACCTTC; cdr3_aa: CASSSTGHGYTF
clone_size: once; d_call: TRBD1; v_call: TRBV27; j_call: TRBJ1-1; cdr3_nt: TGTGCCAGCAGGAAACCGACAGGGTCCCTTAACACTGAAGCTTTCTTT; cdr3_aa: CASRKPTGSLNTEAFF
clone_size: NA; d_call: TRBD1; v_call: TRBV29-1; j_call: TRBJ2-1; cdr3_nt: TGCAGCGTCTTACCGGGACAGCTTAATGAGCAGTTCTTC; cdr3_aa: CSVLPGQLNEQFF
clone_size: NA; d_call: TRBD1; v_call: TRBV10-2; j_call: TRBJ1-1; cdr3_nt: TGCGCCAGCAGCTGGACAGGGCCTGGGACTGAAGCTTTCTTT; cdr3_aa: CASSWTGPGTEAFF
clone_size: NA; d_call: TRBD2; v_call: TRBV30; j_call: TRBJ2-3; cdr3_nt: TGTGCCTGTTCCAAGAGGACTAGCGGGACAGATACGCAGTATTTT; cdr3_aa: CACSKRTSGTDTQYF
clone_size: NA; d_call: NA; v_call: TRBV7-9; j_call: TRBJ2-3; cdr3_nt: TGTGCCAGCAGCTTCACCGGCCAGGGTGGGGATACGCAGTATTTT; cdr3_aa: CASSFTGQGGDTQYF
clone_size: NA; d_call: NA; v_call: TRBV5-6; j_call: TRBJ2-3; cdr3_nt: TGTGCCAGCAGCTTCCGGGCAGGGTTAAGCACAGATACGCAGTATTTT; cdr3_aa: CASSFRAGLSTDTQYF
clone_size: NA; d_call: NA; v_call: TRBV7-2; j_call: TRBJ2-4; cdr3_nt: TGTGCCAGCAGCTTGGGCAATAGGGGGGGTATCATTCAGTACTTC; cdr3_aa: CASSLGNRGGIIQYF
clone_size: NA; d_call: TRBD2; v_call: TRBV29-1; j_call: TRBJ2-2; cdr3_nt: TGCAGCGTTGTAGTAGCGGGGGGCCCGAACACCGGGGAGCTGTTTTTT; cdr3_aa: CSVVVAGGPNTGELFF
clone_size: NA; d_call: TRBD1; v_call: TRBV4-3; j_call: TRBJ1-4; cdr3_nt: TGCGCCAGCAGCGCAGGACAGGCGGGAAAACTGTTTTTT; cdr3_aa: CASSAGQAGKLFF
clone_size: NA; d_call: TRBD2; v_call: TRBV14; j_call: TRBJ2-1; cdr3_nt: TGTGCCAGCAGCTCCCCGGGACTAGCGGGGTCCCTCGATGAGCAGTTCTTC; cdr3_aa: CASSSPGLAGSLDEQFF
clone_size: NA; d_call: NA; v_call: TRBV11-3; j_call: TRBJ2-5; cdr3_nt: TGTGCCAGCAGCCCCGAGTTCATTCGTTGGCAAGAGACCCAGTACTTC; cdr3_aa: CASSPEFIRWQETQYF
clone_size: few; d_call: NA; v_call: TRBV7-9; j_call: TRBJ2-3; cdr3_nt: TGTGCCAGCAGCGGCCCGACAGATACGCAGTATTTT; cdr3_aa: CASSGPTDTQYF